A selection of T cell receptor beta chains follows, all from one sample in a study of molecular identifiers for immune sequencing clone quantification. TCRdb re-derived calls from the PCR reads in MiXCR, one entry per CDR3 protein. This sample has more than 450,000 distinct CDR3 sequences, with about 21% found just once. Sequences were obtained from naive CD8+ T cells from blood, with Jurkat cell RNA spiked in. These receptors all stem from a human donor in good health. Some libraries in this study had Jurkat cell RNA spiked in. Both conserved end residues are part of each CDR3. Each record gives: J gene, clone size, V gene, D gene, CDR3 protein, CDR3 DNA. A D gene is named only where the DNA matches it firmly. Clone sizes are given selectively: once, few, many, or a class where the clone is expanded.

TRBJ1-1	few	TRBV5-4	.	CASSVGPGMNTEAFF	TGTGCCAGCAGCGTGGGTCCGGGGATGAACACTGAAGCTTTCTTT
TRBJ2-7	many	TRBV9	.	CASSVGAGQSYEQYF	TGTGCCAGCAGCGTAGGTGCGGGGCAATCCTACGAGCAGTACTTC
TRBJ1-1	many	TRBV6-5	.	CASTSMNTEAFF	TGTGCCAGCACCAGCATGAACACTGAAGCTTTCTTT
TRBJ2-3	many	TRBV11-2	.	CASSSGRRHANTQYF	TGTGCCAGCAGTTCCGGAAGACGGCACGCGAATACGCAGTATTTT
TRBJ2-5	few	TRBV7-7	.	CASSLHGAGKDQETQYF	TGTGCCAGCAGCCTTCACGGGGCGGGGAAGGACCAAGAGACCCAGTACTTC
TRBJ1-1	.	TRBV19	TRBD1	CASTPPRGAVSPYMNTEAFF	TGTGCCAGTACCCCCCCCAGGGGGGCCGTGAGTCCTTATATGAACACTGAAGCTTTCTTT
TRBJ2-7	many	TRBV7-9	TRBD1	CASSTGTGASYEQYF	TGTGCCAGCAGCACCGGGACAGGGGCTTCCTACGAGCAGTACTTC
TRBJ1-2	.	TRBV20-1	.	CSARDLGTPGSGYGYTF	TGCAGTGCTAGAGACCTTGGGACCCCCGGCTCTGGATATGGCTACACCTTC
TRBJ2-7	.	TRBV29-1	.	CSVEALTSYEQYF	TGCAGCGTTGAAGCTCTGACTTCCTACGAGCAGTACTTC
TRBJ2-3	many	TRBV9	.	CASSPAEVWADTQYF	TGTGCCAGCAGCCCCGCGGAAGTGTGGGCAGATACGCAGTATTTT
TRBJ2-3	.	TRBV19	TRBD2	CASSIRLAGLGDTQYF	TGTGCCAGTAGTATCCGACTAGCGGGACTTGGAGATACGCAGTATTTT
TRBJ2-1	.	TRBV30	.	CARLYNEQFF	TGTGCCCGCCTCTACAATGAGCAGTTCTTC
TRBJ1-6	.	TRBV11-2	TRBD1	CASSLGDRGISPLHF	TGTGCCAGCAGCTTAGGAGACAGGGGGATCTCACCCCTCCACTTT
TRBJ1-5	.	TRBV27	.	CASSGWDSNQPQHF	TGTGCCAGCAGTGGCTGGGACAGCAATCAGCCCCAGCATTTT
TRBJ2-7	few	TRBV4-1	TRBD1	CASSLIPGGESYEQYF	TGCGCCAGCAGCCTTATACCAGGGGGCGAATCCTACGAGCAGTACTTC
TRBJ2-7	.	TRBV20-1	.	CSARVDGMYEQYF	TGCAGTGCTAGAGTGGACGGGATGTACGAGCAGTACTTC
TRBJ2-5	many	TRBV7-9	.	CASSLVGLSAETQYF	TGTGCCAGCAGCTTAGTAGGTCTCTCGGCGGAGACCCAGTACTTC
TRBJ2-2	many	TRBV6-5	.	CASSYLQGNTGELFF	TGTGCCAGCAGTTACTTGCAGGGGAACACCGGGGAGCTGTTTTTT
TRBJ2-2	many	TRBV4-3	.	CASSHGTYVMAGELFF	TGCGCCAGCAGCCACGGGACGTACGTGATGGCCGGGGAGCTGTTTTTT
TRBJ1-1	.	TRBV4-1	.	CASSPKGGANTEAFF	TGCGCCAGCAGCCCAAAGGGGGGGGCGAACACTGAAGCTTTCTTT
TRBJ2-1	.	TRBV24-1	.	CATSDPGLNYNEQFF	TGTGCCACCAGTGATCCGGGACTCAACTACAATGAGCAGTTCTTC
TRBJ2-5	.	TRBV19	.	CASSIGGPGSFQETQYF	TGTGCCAGTAGTATTGGTGGACCCGGATCCTTCCAAGAGACCCAGTACTTC
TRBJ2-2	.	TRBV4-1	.	CASSHPAGGLGTGELFF	TGCGCCAGCAGCCACCCGGCAGGGGGGCTGGGCACCGGGGAGCTGTTTTTT
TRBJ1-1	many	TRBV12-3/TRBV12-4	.	CASSFDPGTEAFF	TGTGCCAGCAGTTTTGACCCGGGCACTGAAGCTTTCTTT
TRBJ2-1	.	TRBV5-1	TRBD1	CASSTTGFSDEQFF	TGCGCCAGCAGCACGACAGGGTTTTCGGATGAGCAGTTCTTC
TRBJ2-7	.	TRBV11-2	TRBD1	CASSHTQGNEQYF	TGTGCCAGCAGCCACACACAGGGGAACGAGCAGTACTTC
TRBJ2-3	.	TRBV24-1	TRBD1	CATSDPYRGPSADTQYF	TGTGCCACCAGTGACCCATACAGGGGACCCTCTGCAGATACGCAGTATTTT
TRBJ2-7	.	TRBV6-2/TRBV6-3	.	CASMRIGTVPKYEQYF	TGTGCCAGCATGCGGATAGGGACCGTACCAAAATACGAGCAGTACTTC
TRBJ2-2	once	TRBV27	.	CASSSLLELTGTGELFF	TGTGCCAGCAGTTCGTTACTAGAATTGACGGGGACCGGGGAGCTGTTTTTT
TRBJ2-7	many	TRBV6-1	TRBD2	CASSIGGVSEQYF	TGTGCCAGCAGTATCGGGGGGGTCAGCGAGCAGTACTTC
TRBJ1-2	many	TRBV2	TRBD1	CASSWETGTAYGYTF	TGTGCCAGCAGTTGGGAGACCGGGACAGCCTATGGCTACACCTTC
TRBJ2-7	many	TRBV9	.	CASSAKLGPTEQYF	TGTGCCAGCAGCGCAAAACTAGGTCCCACCGAGCAGTACTTC
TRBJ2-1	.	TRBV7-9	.	CASSSLGGPPYNEQFF	TGTGCCAGCAGCTCCCTGGGGGGGCCCCCCTACAATGAGCAGTTCTTC
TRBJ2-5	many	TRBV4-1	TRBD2	CASSQGLALQETQYF	TGCGCCAGCAGCCAAGGACTAGCGCTCCAAGAGACCCAGTACTTC
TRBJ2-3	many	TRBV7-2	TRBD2	CASSPSGGDTQYF	TGTGCCAGCAGCCCGTCGGGGGGAGATACGCAGTATTTT
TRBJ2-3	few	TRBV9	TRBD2	CASSNERGAYTDTQYF	TGTGCCAGCAGCAACGAGCGGGGGGCATACACAGATACGCAGTATTTT
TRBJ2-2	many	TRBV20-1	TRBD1	CSARPRGTNTGELFF	TGCAGTGCTAGGCCCAGGGGGACGAACACCGGGGAGCTGTTTTTT
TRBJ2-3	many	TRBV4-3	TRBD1	CASSQGGQGTSTDTQYF	TGCGCCAGCAGCCAGGGGGGACAGGGGACTAGCACAGATACGCAGTATTTT
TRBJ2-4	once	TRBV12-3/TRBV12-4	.	CASSRDGAAKNIQYF	TGTGCCAGCAGTCGGGACGGGGCAGCTAAAAACATTCAGTACTTC
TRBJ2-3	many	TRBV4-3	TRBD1	CASSQEINRGLDTQYF	TGCGCCAGCAGCCAAGAAATTAACAGGGGGCTAGATACGCAGTATTTT
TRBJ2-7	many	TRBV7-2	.	CASSPWPGAYEQYF	TGTGCCAGCAGCCCCTGGCCAGGAGCCTACGAGCAGTACTTC
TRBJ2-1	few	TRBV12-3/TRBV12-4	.	CASSPTAAPNEQFF	TGTGCCAGCAGTCCGACAGCGGCGCCCAATGAGCAGTTCTTC
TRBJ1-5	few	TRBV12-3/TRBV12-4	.	CASSPGHNSNQPQHF	TGTGCCAGCAGTCCCGGACACAATAGCAATCAGCCCCAGCATTTT
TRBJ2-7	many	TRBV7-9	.	CASSLSRPSSYEQYF	TGTGCCAGCAGCTTATCTCGACCCAGCTCCTACGAGCAGTACTTC
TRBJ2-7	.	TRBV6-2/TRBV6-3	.	CASSYFASGEQYF	TGTGCCAGCAGTTACTTCGCGTCAGGCGAGCAGTACTTC
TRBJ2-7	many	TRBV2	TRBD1	CASNGPGTGMYEQYF	TGTGCCAGCAACGGCCCCGGGACAGGGATGTACGAGCAGTACTTC
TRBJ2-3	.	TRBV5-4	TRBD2	CASSLEGLAGGDTQYF	TGTGCCAGCAGCTTGGAGGGACTAGCGGGGGGAGATACGCAGTATTTT
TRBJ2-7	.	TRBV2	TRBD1	CASSAMGQGYEQYF	TGTGCCAGCAGTGCCATGGGACAGGGCTACGAGCAGTACTTC
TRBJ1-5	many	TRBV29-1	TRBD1	CSVEDQGGPQHF	TGCAGCGTTGAAGATCAGGGGGGGCCCCAGCATTTT
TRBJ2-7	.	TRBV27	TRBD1	CASSKETGGSAYEQYF	TGTGCCAGCAGCAAGGAGACAGGGGGCTCCGCGTACGAGCAGTACTTC